The T cell receptor beta chain described here comes from a study of Ad26.COV2.S vaccination and SARS-CoV-2 variants. Across the whole study: In the study, Ad26.COV2.S was injected intramuscularly once, or twice 56 days apart.

This CDR3 spans 15 amino acids. Germline CDR1 SQVTM, CDR2 ANQGSEA. Trimming removed 1 base from V and 3 bases from J; junction bases left unmatched: 8. Profiling relied on immunoSEQ multiplex PCR, and the TCRdb table lists in-frame clones only, not all of them. This table holds about 380,000 clones, 83% found once. To note about this clone: What it binds is not known.

General study points: Participants given vaccine showed non-spike TCR breadth similar to that of placebo recipients.

Treatment described: about 20 received Ad26.COV2.S at low or high dose, single or two shots; several received placebo; per-sample allocation not given. Repertoires come from day 63 after the first vaccine or placebo injection. The clonotype originates from a person aged 18-65 years who received the Ad26.COV2.S COVID-19 vaccine or a placebo. The J gene is TRBJ2-7, the V gene TRBV29-1; 8 bases line up with TRBD2. Sample: peripheral blood, taken in a trial of Ad26.COV2.S vaccine versus placebo. CDR3 region: CSVEVASGRLYEQYF. The CDR3 DNA reads TGCAGCGTTGAAGTTGCGAGCGGGAGACTCTACGAGCAGTACTTC.